This TCR beta chain comes out of a study of blood T cell repertoires in COVID-19. The wider study: Acute and convalescent COVID-19 samples came from the United States, Italy and Spain.

The CDR3 extends over 14 amino acids. CDR1 and CDR2 (germline): SGHRS, YFSETQ. Trimming removed 3 bases from V and 4 bases from J; junction bases left unmatched: 3. In the authors' methods: Estimated nucleated cell counts came from reference gene primer amplification. Method: immunoSEQ multiplex PCR; TCRdb's copy keeps in-frame clones and lacks some. V and J calls plus clone size are reproduced from that table; the DNA served to infer D and trimming. Of 85,000 to 130,000 clones in the sample, 84% are singletons; the top ten hold 11% to 15%. This chain connects TRBV5-1 to TRBJ2-7; 11 bases match TRBD2. Sequencing was carried out using peripheral blood. This receptor was obtained from a woman in her sixties with acute or convalescent COVID-19. The CDR3 DNA follows: TGCGCCAGCAGCTACCTAGCGGGAGGTTACGAGCAGTACTTC. Amino acids: CASSYLAGGYEQYF.